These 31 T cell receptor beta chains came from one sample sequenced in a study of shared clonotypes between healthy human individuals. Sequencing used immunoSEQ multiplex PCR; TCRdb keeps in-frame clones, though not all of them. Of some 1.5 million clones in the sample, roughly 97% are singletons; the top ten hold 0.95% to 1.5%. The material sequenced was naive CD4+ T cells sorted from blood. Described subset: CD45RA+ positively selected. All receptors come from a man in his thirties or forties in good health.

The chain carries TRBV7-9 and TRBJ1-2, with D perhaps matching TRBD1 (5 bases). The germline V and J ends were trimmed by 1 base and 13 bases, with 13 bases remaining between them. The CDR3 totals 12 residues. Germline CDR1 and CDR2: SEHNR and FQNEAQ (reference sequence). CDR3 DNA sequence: TGTGCCAGCAGCTTAGTCCAGGGTCCGGTCACCTTC. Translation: CASSLVQGPVTF.

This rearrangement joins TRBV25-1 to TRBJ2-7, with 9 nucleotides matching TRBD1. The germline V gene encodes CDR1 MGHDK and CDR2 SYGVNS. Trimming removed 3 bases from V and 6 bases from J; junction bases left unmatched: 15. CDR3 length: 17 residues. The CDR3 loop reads CASSEGLTGTGSPEQYF. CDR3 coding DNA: TGTGCCAGCAGTGAGGGGTTAACCGGGACAGGGTCCCCCGAGCAGTACTTC.

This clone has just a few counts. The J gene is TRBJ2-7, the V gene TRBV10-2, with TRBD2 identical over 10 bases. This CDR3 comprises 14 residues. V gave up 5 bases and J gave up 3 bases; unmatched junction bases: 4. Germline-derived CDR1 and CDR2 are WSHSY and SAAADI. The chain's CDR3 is CASSTLAGSYEQYF. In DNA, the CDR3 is TGCGCCAGCAGTACACTAGCGGGAAGCTACGAGCAGTACTTC.

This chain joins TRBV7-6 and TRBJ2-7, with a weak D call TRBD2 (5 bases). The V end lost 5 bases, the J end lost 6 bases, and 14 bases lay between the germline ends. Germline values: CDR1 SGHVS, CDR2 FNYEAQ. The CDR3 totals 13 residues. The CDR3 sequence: CASSGGASVEQYF. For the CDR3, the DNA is TGTGCCAGCAGCGGAGGCGCCTCGGTCGAGCAGTACTTC. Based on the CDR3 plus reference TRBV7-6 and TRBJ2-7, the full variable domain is GAGVSQSPRYKVTKRGQDVALRCDPISGHVSLYWYRQALGQGPEFLTYFNYEAQQDKSGLPNDRFSAERPEGSISTLTIQRTEQRDSAMYRCASSGGASVEQYFGPGTRLTVT.

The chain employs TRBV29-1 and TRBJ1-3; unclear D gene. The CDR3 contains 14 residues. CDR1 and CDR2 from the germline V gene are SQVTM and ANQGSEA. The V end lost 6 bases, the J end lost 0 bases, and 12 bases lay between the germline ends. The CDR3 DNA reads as TGCAGCGTCGCTAAGGGCAGCTCTGGAAACACCATATATTTT. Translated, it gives CSVAKGSSGNTIYF.

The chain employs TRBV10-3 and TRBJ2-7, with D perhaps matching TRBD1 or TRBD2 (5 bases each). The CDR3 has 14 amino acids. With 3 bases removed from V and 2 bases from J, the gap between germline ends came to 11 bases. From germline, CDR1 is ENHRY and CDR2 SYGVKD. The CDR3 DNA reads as TGTGCCATCAGTGAATCTCCGGGGCCCTACGAGCAGTACTTC. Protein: CAISESPGPYEQYF.

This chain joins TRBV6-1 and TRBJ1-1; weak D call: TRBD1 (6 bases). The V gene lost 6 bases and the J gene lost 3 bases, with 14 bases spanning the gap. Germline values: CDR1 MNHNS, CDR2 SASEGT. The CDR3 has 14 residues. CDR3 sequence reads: CASSHRVKDTEAFF. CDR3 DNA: TGTGCCAGCAGCCACAGGGTGAAGGACACTGAAGCTTTCTTT.

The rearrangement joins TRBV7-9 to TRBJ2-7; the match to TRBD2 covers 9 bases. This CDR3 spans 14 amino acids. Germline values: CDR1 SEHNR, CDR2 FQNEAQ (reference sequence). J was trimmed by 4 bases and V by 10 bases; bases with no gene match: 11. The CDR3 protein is CATSALAGSYEQYF. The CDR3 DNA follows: TGTGCCACCTCCGCCCTAGCGGGATCGTACGAGCAGTACTTC.

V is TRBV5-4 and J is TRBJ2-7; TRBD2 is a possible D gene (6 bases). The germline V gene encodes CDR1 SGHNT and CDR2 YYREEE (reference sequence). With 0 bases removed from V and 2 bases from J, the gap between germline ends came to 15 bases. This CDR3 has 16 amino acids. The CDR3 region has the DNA TGTGCCAGCAGCTTGGCCGGGCTAGCGAAAACCTACGAGCAGTACTTC. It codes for CASSLAGLAKTYEQYF.

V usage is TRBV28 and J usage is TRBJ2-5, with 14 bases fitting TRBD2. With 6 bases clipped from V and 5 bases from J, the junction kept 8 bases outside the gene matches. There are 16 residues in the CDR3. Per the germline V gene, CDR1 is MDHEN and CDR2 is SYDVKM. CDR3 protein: CASSPTSGRASETQYF. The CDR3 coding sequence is TGTGCCAGCAGCCCGACTAGCGGGAGGGCCTCTGAGACCCAGTACTTC.

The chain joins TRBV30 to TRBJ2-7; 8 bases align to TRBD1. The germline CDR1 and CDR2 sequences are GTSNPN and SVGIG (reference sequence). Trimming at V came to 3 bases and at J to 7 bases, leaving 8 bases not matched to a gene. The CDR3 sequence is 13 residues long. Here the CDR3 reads CAWSLGQGHEQYF. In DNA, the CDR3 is TGTGCCTGGAGCCTTGGACAGGGACATGAGCAGTACTTC.

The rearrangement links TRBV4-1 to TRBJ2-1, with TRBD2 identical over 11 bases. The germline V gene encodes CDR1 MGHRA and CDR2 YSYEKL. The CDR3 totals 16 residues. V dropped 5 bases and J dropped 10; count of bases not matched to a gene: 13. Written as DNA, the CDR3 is TGCGCCAGCAGCTTCCCTCTAGCGGGAGGAGGTATCGAGCAGTTCTTC. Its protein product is CASSFPLAGGGIEQFF.

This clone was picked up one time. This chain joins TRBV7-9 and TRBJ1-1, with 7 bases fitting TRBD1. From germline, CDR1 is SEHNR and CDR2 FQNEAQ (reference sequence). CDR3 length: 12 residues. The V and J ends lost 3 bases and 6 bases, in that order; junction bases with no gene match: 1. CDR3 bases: TGTGCCAGCAGCTTCGGGACAGCTGAAGCTTTCTTT. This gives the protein CASSFGTAEAFF.

The CDR3 region has the DNA TGTGCCAGCAGCAAGCACCTCCCAAGCTCCTACGAGCAGTACTTC. The encoded protein is CASSKHLPSSYEQYF. V usage is TRBV21-1 and J usage is TRBJ2-7. TRBV21-1 is a pseudogene segment. CDR3 length: 15 amino acids.

The DNA for the CDR3 is TGTGCCAGCAGTTCACTAGACGGGGCCTCTAATGAAAAACTGTTTTTT. Translation: CASSSLDGASNEKLFF. The V call is TRBV28, the J call TRBJ1-4; a weak D match, TRBD1 (5 bases). CDR1 and CDR2 from the germline V gene are MDHEN and SYDVKM. V was shortened by 4 bases and J by 3 bases, with 15 bases between the two germline ends. CDR3 size: 16 residues.

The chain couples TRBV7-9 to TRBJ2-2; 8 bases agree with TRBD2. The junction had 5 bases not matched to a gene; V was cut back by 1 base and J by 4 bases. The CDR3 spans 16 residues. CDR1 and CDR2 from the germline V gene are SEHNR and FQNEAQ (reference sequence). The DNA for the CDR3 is TGTGCCAGCAGCTTAGAAGCGGGAGTGAGCACCGGGGAGCTGTTTTTT. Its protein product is CASSLEAGVSTGELFF.

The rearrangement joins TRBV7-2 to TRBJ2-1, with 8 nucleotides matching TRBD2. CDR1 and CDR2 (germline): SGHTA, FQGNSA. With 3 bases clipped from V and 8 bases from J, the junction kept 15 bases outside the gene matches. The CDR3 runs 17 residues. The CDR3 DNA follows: TGTGCCAGCAGCTTGGGCGTGGGACTAGACAATTTCGATGAGCAGTTCTTC. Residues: CASSLGVGLDNFDEQFF.

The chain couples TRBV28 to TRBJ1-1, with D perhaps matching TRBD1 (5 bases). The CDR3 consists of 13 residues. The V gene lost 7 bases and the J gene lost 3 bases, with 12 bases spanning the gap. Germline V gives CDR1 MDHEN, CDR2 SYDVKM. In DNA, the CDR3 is TGTGCCAGCACTTCTGGGGGGGACACTGAAGCTTTCTTT. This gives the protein CASTSGGDTEAFF.

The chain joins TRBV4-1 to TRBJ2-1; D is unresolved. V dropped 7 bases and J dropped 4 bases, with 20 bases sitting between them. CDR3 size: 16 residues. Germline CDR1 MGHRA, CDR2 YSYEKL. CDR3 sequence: CASTTVGKTPYNEQFF. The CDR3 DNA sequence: TGCGCCAGCACCACCGTCGGTAAAACCCCTTACAATGAGCAGTTCTTC.

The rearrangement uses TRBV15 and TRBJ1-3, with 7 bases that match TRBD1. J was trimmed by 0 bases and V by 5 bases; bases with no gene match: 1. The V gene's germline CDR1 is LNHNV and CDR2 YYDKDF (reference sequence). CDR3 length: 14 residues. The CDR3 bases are TGTGCCACCAGCGGACAGGTCTCTGGAAACACCATATATTTT. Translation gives CATSGQVSGNTIYF.

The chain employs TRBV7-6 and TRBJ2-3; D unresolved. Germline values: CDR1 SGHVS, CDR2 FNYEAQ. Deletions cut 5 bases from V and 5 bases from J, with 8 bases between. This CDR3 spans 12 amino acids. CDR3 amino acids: CASSPAGDTQYF. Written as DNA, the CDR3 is TGTGCCAGCAGCCCGGCAGGAGATACGCAGTATTTT.

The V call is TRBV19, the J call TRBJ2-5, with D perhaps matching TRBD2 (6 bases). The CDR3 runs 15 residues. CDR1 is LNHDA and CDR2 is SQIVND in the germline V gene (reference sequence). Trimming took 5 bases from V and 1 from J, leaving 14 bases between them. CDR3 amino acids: CASSALAGSQETQYF. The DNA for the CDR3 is TGTGCCAGTAGTGCCCTTGCGGGGTCCCAAGAGACCCAGTACTTC.

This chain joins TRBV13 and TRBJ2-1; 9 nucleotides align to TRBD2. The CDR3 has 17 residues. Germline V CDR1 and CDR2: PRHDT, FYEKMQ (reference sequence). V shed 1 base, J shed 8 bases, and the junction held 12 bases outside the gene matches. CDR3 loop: CASSLVHLAGSRDEQFF. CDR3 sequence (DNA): TGTGCCAGCAGCTTAGTTCACCTAGCGGGAAGTAGGGATGAGCAGTTCTTC.

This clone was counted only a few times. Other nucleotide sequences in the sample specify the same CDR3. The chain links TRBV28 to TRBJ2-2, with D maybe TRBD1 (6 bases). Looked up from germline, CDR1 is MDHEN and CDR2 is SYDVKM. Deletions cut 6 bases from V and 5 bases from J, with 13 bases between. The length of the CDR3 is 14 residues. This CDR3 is CASRLQGNTGELFF. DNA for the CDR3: TGTGCCAGCAGGCTACAGGGAAATACCGGGGAGCTGTTTTTT.

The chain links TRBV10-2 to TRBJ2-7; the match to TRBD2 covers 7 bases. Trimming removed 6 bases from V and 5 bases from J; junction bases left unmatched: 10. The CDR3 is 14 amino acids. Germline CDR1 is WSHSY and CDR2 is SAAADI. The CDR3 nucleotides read TGCGCCAGCAGCGGCGGACTAGGGATCAACGAGCAGTACTTC. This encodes CASSGGLGINEQYF.

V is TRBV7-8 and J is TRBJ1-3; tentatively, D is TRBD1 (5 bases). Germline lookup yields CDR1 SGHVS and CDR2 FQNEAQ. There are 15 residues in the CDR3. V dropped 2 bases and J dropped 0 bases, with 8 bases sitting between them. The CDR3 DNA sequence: TGTGCCAGCAGCTTAACACAGGCCTCTGGAAACACCATATATTTT. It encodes CASSLTQASGNTIYF.

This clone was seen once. CDR3 DNA sequence: TGTGCCAGCAGCTTGCTCCAGGGGGCCCGTAATGAGCAGTTCTTC. This codes for CASSLLQGARNEQFF. The chain carries TRBV5-4 and TRBJ2-1; 8 positions agree with TRBD1. This CDR3 contains 15 residues. The J segment lost 7 bases and the V segment lost 1 base, leaving 7 bases of the junction unmatched. Germline CDR1 is SGHNT and CDR2 is YYREEE (reference sequence).

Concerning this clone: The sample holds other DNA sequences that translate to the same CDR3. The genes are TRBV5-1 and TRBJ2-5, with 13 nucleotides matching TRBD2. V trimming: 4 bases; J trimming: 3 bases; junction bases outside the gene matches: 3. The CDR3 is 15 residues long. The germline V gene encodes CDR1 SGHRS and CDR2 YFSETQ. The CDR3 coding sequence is TGCGCCAGCAGCGGTGGACTAGCGGGAGAAGAGACCCAGTACTTC. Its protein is CASSGGLAGEETQYF. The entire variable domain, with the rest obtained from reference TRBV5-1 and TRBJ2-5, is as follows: KAGVTQTPRYLIKTRGQQVTLSCSPISGHRSVSWYQQTPGQGLQFLFEYFSETQRNKGNFPGRFSGRQFSNSRSEMNVSTLELGDSALYLCASSGGLAGEETQYFGPGTRLLVL.

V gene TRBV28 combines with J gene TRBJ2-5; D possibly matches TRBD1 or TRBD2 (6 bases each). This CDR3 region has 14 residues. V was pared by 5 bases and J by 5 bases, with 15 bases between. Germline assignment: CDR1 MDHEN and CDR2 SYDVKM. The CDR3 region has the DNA TGTGCCAGCAGTGAACAGGGAGGCGGGGAGACCCAGTACTTC. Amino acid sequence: CASSEQGGGETQYF.

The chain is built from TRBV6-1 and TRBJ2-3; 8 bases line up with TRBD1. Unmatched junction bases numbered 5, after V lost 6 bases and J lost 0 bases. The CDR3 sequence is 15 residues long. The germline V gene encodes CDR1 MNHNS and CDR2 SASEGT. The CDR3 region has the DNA TGTGCCAGCAGACCACAGGGGGGTAGCACAGATACGCAGTATTTT. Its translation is CASRPQGGSTDTQYF.

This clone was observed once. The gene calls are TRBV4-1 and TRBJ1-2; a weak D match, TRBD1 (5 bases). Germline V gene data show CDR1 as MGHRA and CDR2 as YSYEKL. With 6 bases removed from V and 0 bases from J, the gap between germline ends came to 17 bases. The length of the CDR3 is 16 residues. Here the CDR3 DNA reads TGCGCCAGCAGAACTATCACAGGAGCCACTAACTATGGCTACACCTTC. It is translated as CASRTITGATNYGYTF.